This TCR beta chain appears in the sequencing data of a study of OX40 agonist ivuxolimab in advanced cancers. Looking at the study overall: It was ivuxolimab, an agonistic anti-OX40 (CD134) antibody, that patients were treated with. Study findings and constraints: Researchers did not establish what antigens the expanded peripheral T cells target.

Measured with immunoSEQ multiplex PCR; TCRdb has only the in-frame clones, and not every one. This table holds around 76,000 clones, 75% to 90% found once. About this clone: What it binds is not known.

The germline V gene has CDR1 SGHNT and CDR2 YENEEA. Trimming took off 0 bases at V and 7 bases at J, with 13 bases between the two ends. This CDR3 spans 14 amino acids. The chain links TRBV11-3 to TRBJ2-7, with D perhaps TRBD1 or TRBD2 (5 bases each). The source material was CD4+ or CD8+ T cells sorted from blood, sampled in a trial of the OX40 agonist ivuxolimab. The source of this sequence is an adult with an advanced solid tumor such as melanoma, head and neck, liver or kidney cancer. The CDR3 nucleotides read TGTGCCAGCAGCTTAGAGAGGTGGGGGAAAGAGCAGTACTTC. Translation gives CASSLERWGKEQYF.